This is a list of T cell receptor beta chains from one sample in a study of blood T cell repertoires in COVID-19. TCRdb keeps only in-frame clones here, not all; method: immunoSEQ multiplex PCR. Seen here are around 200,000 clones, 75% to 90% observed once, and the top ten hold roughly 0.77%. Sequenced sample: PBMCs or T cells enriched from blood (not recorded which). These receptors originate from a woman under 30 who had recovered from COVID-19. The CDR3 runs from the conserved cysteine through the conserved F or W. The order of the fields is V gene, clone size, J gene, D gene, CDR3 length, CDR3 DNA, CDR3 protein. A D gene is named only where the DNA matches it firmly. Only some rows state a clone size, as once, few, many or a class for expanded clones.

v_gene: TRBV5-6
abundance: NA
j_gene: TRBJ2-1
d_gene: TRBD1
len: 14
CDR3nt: TGTGCCACCGGCTCGGGACAGGGGGACAATGAGCAGTTCTTC
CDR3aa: CATGSGQGDNEQFF

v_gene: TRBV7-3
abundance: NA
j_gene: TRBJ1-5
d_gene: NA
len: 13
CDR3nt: TGTGCCAGCAGCTTACAGGCGGGGCAGCCCCAGCATTTT
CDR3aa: CASSLQAGQPQHF

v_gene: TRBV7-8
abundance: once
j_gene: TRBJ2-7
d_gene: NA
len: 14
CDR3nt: TGTGCCAGCAGCTTAGGGGCCGATTCCTACGAGCAGTACTTC
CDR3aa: CASSLGADSYEQYF

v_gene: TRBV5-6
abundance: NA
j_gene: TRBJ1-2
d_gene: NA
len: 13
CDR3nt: TGTGCCAGCAGCCCCACCTATAACTATGGCTACACCTTC
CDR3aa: CASSPTYNYGYTF

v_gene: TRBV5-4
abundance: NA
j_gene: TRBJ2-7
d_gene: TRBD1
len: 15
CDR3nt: TGTGCCAGCAGCTTGGGGGGACAGGGGGCTCACGAGCAGTACTTC
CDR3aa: CASSLGGQGAHEQYF

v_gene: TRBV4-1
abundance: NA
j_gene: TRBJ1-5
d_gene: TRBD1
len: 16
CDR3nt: TGCGCCAGCAGCCAAGATTCTATCAGGGGGAATCAGCCCCAGCATTTT
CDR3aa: CASSQDSIRGNQPQHF

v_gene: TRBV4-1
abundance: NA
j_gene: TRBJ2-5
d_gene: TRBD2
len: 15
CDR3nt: TGCGCCAGCAGCCCGATTTTGCGGGAGGTTAAGACCCAGTACTTC
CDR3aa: CASSPILREVKTQYF

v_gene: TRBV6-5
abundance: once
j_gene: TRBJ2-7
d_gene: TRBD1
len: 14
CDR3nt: TGTGCCAGCAGTCGGGACAGGGAGAAATACGAGCAGTACTTC
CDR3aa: CASSRDREKYEQYF

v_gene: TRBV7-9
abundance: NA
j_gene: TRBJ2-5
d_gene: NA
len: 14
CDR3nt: TGTGCCAGCAGCAACCGACATGGTGTGGAGACCCAGTACTTC
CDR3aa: CASSNRHGVETQYF

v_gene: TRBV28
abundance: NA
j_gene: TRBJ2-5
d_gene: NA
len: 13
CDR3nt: TGTGCCAGCAGTGATGGCATACCAGAGACCCAGTACTTC
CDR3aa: CASSDGIPETQYF

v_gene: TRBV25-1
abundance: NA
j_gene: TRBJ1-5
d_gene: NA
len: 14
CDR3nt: TGTGCCAGCAGTGCGGACAGCCCAAATCAGCCCCAGCATTTT
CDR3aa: CASSADSPNQPQHF

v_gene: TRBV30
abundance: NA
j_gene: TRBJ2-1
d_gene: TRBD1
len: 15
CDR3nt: TGTGCCTGGAGTGTACAAGGGGGCCATGTCAATGAGCAGTTCTTC
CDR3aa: CAWSVQGGHVNEQFF

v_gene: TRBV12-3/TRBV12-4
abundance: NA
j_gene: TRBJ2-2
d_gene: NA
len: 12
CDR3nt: TGTGCCAGCAGTTTACGGCAGGGGAGGCTGTTTTTT
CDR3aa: CASSLRQGRLFF

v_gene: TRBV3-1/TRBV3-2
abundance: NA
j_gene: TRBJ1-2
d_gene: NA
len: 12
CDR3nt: TGTGCCAGCAGCCGGGGGGACTATGGCTACACCTTC
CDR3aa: CASSRGDYGYTF

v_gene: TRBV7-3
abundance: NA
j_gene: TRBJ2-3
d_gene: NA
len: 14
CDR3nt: TGTGCCAGCAGCCTAGACCACACCACAGATACGCAGTATTTT
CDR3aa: CASSLDHTTDTQYF

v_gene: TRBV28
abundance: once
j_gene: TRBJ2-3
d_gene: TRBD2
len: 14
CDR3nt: TGTGCCAGCAGGCTAGCGGGATCCACAGATACGCAGTATTTT
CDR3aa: CASRLAGSTDTQYF

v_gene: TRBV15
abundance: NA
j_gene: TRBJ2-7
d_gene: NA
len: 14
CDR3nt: TGTGCCACCAGCAGCCGAGAGGCCTCCTACGAGCAGTACTTC
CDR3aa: CATSSREASYEQYF

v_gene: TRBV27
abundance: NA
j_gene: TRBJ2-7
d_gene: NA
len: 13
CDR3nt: TGTGCCAGCAGTTTATCAAAGATGCGGAGGCAGTACTTC
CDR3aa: CASSLSKMRRQYF

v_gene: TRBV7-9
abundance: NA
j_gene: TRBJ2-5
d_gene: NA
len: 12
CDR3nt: TGTGCCAGCAGCCCTGCCAGTCAGACCCAGTACTTC
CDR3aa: CASSPASQTQYF

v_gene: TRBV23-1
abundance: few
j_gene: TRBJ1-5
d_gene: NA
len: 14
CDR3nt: TGCGCCAGCAGTCAATCTGGCAGCAATCAGCCCCAGCATTTT
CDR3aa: CASSQSGSNQPQHF

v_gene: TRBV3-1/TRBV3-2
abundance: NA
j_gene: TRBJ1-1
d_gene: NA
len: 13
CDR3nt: TGTGCCAGCAGCCAAGGACAGAACACTGAAGCTTTCTTT
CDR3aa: CASSQGQNTEAFF

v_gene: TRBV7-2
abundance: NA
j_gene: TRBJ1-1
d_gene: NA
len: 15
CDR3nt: TGTGCCAGCAGCCCTCTCAGGGGCGTGAACACTGAAGCTTTCTTT
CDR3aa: CASSPLRGVNTEAFF

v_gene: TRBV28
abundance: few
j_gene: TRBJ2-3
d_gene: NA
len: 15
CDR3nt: TGTGCCAGCCAGACACTTAAACAGGGTCCAGATACGCAGTATTTT
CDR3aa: CASQTLKQGPDTQYF

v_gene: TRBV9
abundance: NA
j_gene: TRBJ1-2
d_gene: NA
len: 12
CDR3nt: TGTGCCAGCAGCGTAGGTGTCTACGAGTACACCTTC
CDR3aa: CASSVGVYEYTF

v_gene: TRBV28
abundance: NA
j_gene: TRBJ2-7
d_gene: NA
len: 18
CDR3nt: TGTGCCAGCAGTTTATTCGGGGAGGGTACAGGGGGCTCCTACGAGCAGTACTTC
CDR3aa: CASSLFGEGTGGSYEQYF

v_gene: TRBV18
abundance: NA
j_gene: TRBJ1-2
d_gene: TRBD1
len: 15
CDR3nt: TGTGCCAGCTCACCGGACAGGGGGCCGAGCTATGGCTACACCTTC
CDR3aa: CASSPDRGPSYGYTF

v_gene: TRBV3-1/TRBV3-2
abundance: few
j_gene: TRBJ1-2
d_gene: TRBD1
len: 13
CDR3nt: TGTGCCAGCGAACGACAGGGGGCAGACGGCTACACCTTC
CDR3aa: CASERQGADGYTF

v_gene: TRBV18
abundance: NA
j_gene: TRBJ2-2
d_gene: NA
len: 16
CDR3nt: TGTGCCAGCTCACCACAAGCAGTCCTAGGCACCGGGGAGCTGTTTTTT
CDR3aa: CASSPQAVLGTGELFF

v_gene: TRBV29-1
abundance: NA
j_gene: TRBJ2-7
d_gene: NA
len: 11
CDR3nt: TGCAGCGTCCGGACGGGGGTAGAGCAGTACTTC
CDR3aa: CSVRTGVEQYF

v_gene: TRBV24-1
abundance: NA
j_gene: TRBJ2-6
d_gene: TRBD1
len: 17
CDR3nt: TGTGCCACCAGTGACCGAGGGACAGGGGCTGGGGCCAACGTCCTGACTTTC
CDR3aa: CATSDRGTGAGANVLTF

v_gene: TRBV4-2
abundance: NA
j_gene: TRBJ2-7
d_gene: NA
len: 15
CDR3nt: TGTGCCAGCAGCCAAGTCGGTTTGTCTGGCTACGAGCAGTACTTC
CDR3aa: CASSQVGLSGYEQYF

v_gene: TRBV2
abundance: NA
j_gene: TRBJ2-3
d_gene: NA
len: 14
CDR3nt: TGTGCCAGCAGTGAAGGTTGGTTCGGGGGTACGCAGTATTTT
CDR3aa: CASSEGWFGGTQYF

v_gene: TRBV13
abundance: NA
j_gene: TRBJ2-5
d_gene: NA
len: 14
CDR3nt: TGTGCCAGCAGCTATCGGACAGCCTTGGAGACCCAGTACTTC
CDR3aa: CASSYRTALETQYF

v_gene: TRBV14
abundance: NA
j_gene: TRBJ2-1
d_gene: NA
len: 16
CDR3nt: TGTGCCAGCAGCCAAGTCACTCGCGGGACCTACAATGAGCAGTTCTTC
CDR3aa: CASSQVTRGTYNEQFF

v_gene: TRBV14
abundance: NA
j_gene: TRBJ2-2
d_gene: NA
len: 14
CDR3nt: TGTGCCAGCAGCCAAGGTCGTCTCTCCGGGGAGCTGTTTTTT
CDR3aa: CASSQGRLSGELFF

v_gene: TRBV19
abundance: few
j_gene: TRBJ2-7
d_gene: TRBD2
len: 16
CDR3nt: TGTCCCGTAGCGGGAGGGCACCACCCCTATACGGGGGAGCAGTACTTC
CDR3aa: CPVAGGHHPYTGEQYF

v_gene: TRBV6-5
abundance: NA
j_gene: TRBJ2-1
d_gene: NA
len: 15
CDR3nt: TGTGCCAGCAGTTCTACCCGCCGGACAACCAATGAGCAGTTCTTC
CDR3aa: CASSSTRRTTNEQFF

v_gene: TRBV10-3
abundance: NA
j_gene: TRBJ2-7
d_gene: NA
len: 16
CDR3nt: TGTGCCATCAGTGAGGACCTAGGGGAGGAGCTCTACGAGCAGTACTTC
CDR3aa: CAISEDLGEELYEQYF

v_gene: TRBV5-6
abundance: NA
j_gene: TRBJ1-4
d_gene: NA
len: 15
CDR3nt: TGTGCCAGCAGCTTTTATACTCCCGGAGGTGAAAAACTGTTTTTT
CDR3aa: CASSFYTPGGEKLFF

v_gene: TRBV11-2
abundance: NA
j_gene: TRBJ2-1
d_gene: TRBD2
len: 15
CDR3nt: TGTGCCAGCAGCCCTCGGACTAGCGGAAACAACGAGCAGTTCTTC
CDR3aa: CASSPRTSGNNEQFF

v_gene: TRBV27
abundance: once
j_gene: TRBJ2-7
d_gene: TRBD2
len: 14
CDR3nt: TGTGCCAGCTCCCTCGGGGGGGTGTCCTACGAGCAGTACTTC
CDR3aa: CASSLGGVSYEQYF

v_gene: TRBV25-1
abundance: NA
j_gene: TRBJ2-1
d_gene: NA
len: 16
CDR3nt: TGTGCCAGCAGTGATTCGGGCGGGACCAACTACAATGAGCAGTTCTTC
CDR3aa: CASSDSGGTNYNEQFF

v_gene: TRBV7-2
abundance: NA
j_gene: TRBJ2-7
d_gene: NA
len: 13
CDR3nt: TGTGCCAGCAGCTTAAGGCGGCCCGGGGAGCAGTACTTC
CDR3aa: CASSLRRPGEQYF

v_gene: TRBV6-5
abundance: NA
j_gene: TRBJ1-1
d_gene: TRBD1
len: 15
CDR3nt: TGTGCCAGCAGTAGACAGGGGGGTGGTAACACTGAAGCTTTCTTT
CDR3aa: CASSRQGGGNTEAFF

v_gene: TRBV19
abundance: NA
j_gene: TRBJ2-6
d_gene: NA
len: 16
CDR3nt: TGTGCCAGTAGTAAAGACAGGCCCTCTGGGGCCAACGTCCTGACTTTC
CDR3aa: CASSKDRPSGANVLTF

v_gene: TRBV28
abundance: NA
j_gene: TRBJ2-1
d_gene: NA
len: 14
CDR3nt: TGTGCCAGCAAACGGACTCCCACAAACAATGAGCAGTTCTTC
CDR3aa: CASKRTPTNNEQFF

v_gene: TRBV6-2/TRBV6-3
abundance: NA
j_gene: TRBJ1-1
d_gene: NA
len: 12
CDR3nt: TGTGCCAGCAGTTACGGGGGGACTGAAGCTTTCTTT
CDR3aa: CASSYGGTEAFF

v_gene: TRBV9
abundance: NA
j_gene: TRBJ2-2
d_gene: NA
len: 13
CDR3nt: TGTGCCAGCAGCGGGGCAGGGGACGGGGAGCTGTTTTTT
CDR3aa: CASSGAGDGELFF

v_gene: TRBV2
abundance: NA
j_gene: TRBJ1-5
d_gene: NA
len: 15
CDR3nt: TGTGCCAGCCAACGGACAGCCACAGAAAATCAGCCCCAGCATTTT
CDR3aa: CASQRTATENQPQHF

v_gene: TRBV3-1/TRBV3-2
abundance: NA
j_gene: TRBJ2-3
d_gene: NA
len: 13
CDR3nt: TGTGCCAGCAGCCAGGGAGTCCCAGATACGCAGTATTTT
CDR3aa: CASSQGVPDTQYF